The next 19 T cell receptor beta chains were all read from a single sample in a study of metastatic and nonmetastatic thyroid tumors. Among the patients, none had received any treatment before thyroid surgery. Through MiXCR, TCRdb re-clonotyped the PCR reads. The repertoire holds about 32,000 clones, with around a third as singletons. The specimen was tumor tissue. These receptor sequences come from a female donor with papillary thyroid cancer or a benign thyroid nodule (not recorded which). Some clones in this sample may be carry-over from other donors' samples.

The V and J genes are TRBV30 and TRBJ1-4, with D unresolved. Trimming cost V 0 bases and J 7 bases, with 3 bases left between them. The CDR3 runs 11 residues. Germline CDR1 reads GTSNPN; CDR2 reads SVGIG (reference sequence). CDR3 DNA: TGTGCCTGGAGTGTAACTGAAAAACTGTTTTTT. Its protein is CAWSVTEKLFF.

The chain combines TRBV30 with TRBJ2-7, with D unclear. Germline lookup yields CDR1 GTSNPN and CDR2 SVGIG (reference sequence). V was cut by 1 base and J by 0 bases, with 7 bases left in between. The CDR3 sequence is 13 residues long. In nucleotides, the CDR3 is TGTGCCTGGAGTGGGGTGCTCTCCTACGAGCAGTACTTC. This sequence encodes CAWSGVLSYEQYF.

In DNA form, the CDR3 reads TGCGCCAGCAGCTTTACGGGGGACAGCCTCTACAATGAGCAGTTCTTC. Its translation: CASSFTGDSLYNEQFF. V usage is TRBV5-1 and J usage is TRBJ2-1, with D possibly matching TRBD1 (7 bases). The germline V and J ends were trimmed by 2 bases and 3 bases, with 15 bases remaining between them. This CDR3 is built from 16 residues. Germline V lookup: CDR1 SGHRS, CDR2 YFSETQ.

The chain joins TRBV6-1 to TRBJ1-3; D not resolved. This CDR3 region has 14 residues. With 7 bases removed from V and 0 bases from J, the gap between germline ends came to 10 bases. Germline V CDR1 and CDR2: MNHNS, SASEGT. CDR3: CASTIGSSGNTIYF. In DNA form, the CDR3 reads TGTGCCAGCACCATAGGCAGCTCTGGAAACACCATATATTTT.

The chain links TRBV12-3 or TRBV12-4 to TRBJ2-2; TRBD1 might be the D (6 bases). CDR3 length: 15 residues. The ends were cut back, 5 bases at V and 10 bases at J, with 20 bases in the middle. The CDR3 sequence: CASSQQGLGHPELFF. Written as DNA, the CDR3 is TGTGCCAGCAGTCAACAGGGTCTCGGACACCCGGAGCTGTTTTTT.

This clone came up once. The chain carries TRBV11-1 and TRBJ1-5; D possibly corresponds to TRBD1 (5 bases). The CDR3 is 16 residues long. Germline V gene data show CDR1 as SGHAT and CDR2 as FQDESV (reference sequence). Trimming cost V 1 base and J 1 base, with 11 bases left between them. CDR3 sequence: CASSLDSGASNQPQHF. Here the CDR3 DNA reads TGTGCCAGCAGCTTAGATTCCGGGGCCAGCAATCAGCCCCAGCATTTT.

This clone showed up just a few times. This chain links TRBV2 with TRBJ2-1; 7 nucleotides match TRBD2. Germline assignment: CDR1 SNHLY and CDR2 FYNNEI. The trim removed 7 bases at V and 10 bases at J, leaving 13 bases unmatched. The CDR3 is made up of 14 amino acids. For the CDR3, the DNA is TGTGCCAGCAAAGCGGGACCTACAATCGGGGAGCAGTTCTTC. Protein product: CASKAGPTIGEQFF. Variable domain in full (rest from reference TRBV2 and TRBJ2-1): EPEVTQTPSHQVTQMGQEVILRCVPISNHLYFYWYRQILGQKVEFLVSFYNNEISEKSEIFDDQFSVERPDGSNFTLKIRSTKLEDSAMYFCASKAGPTIGEQFFGPGTRLTVL.

V usage is TRBV4-2 and J usage is TRBJ2-7; D is perhaps TRBD1 (5 bases). Looked up from germline, CDR1 is LGHNA and CDR2 is YNFKEQ. Trimming pared 1 base from V and 3 bases from J, leaving 13 bases between. This CDR3 comprises 15 residues. The CDR3 loop reads CASSQAPVQGYEQYF. The CDR3 DNA is TGTGCCAGCAGCCAAGCCCCGGTGCAGGGCTACGAGCAGTACTTC.

This clone has only a few counts. The CDR3 loop reads CASSAPGTGTEAFF. For the CDR3, the DNA is TGTGCCAGCAGCGCCCCAGGGACGGGCACTGAAGCTTTCTTT. V and J are TRBV4-2 and TRBJ1-1; tentatively, D is TRBD1 (5 bases). V lost 5 bases to trimming and J lost 4 bases, with 14 bases between them. There are 14 residues in the CDR3. Per the germline V gene, CDR1 is LGHNA and CDR2 is YNFKEQ.

This clone has a handful of counts. The chain links TRBV28 to TRBJ1-2, with D possibly matching TRBD1 (5 bases). Germline V gene sequence: CDR1 MDHEN, CDR2 SYDVKM. Trimming pared 5 bases from V and 4 bases from J, leaving 11 bases between. The CDR3 runs 13 residues. The CDR3 protein is CASSVGTSYGYTF. As DNA, the CDR3 is TGTGCCAGCAGTGTCGGGACTTCCTATGGCTACACCTTC.

The CDR3 sequence: CASSLVQGYNYEQYF. DNA for the CDR3: TGTGCCAGCAGCTTGGTCCAGGGTTATAACTACGAGCAGTACTTC. The chain has TRBV5-8 and TRBJ2-7; perhaps TRBD1 as D (5 bases). Germline V gives CDR1 SGHTS, CDR2 YDEGEE. Trimming took off 0 bases at V and 3 bases at J, with 13 bases between the two ends. CDR3 length: 15 residues. The entire variable domain, with the rest obtained from reference TRBV5-8 and TRBJ2-7, is as follows: EAGVTQSPTHLIKTRGQQATLRCSPISGHTSVYWYQQALGLGLQFLLWYDEGEERNRGNFPPRFSGRQFPNYSSELNVNALELEDSALYLCASSLVQGYNYEQYFGPGTRLTVT.

The genes are TRBV11-3 and TRBJ2-5; D is possibly TRBD2 (5 bases). The V end was cut by 4 bases, the J end by 4 bases, with 13 bases between. CDR1 is SGHNT, CDR2 YENEEA, per germline. CDR3 length: 14 residues. Here the CDR3 DNA reads TGTGCCAGCAGCTCATCTAGAGGAGGAGAGACCCAGTACTTC. Translated: CASSSSRGGETQYF.

The gene calls are TRBV6-2 or TRBV6-3 and TRBJ2-1; 14 bases agree with TRBD2. Per the germline V gene, CDR1 is MNHEY and CDR2 is SVGEGT. The CDR3 has 14 residues. Trimming removed 10 bases from V and 12 bases from J; junction bases left unmatched: 11. As DNA, the CDR3 is TGTGCCACCCGGACTAGCGGGAGGAATAGAGTGCAGTTCTTC. Translated: CATRTSGRNRVQFF.

This clone was observed a few times. V gene TRBV15 combines with J gene TRBJ2-1; 8 bases match TRBD2. The CDR3 runs to 15 residues. CDR1 is LNHNV, CDR2 YYDKDF, per germline (reference sequence). V trimming: 6 bases; J trimming: 4 bases; junction bases outside the gene matches: 8. This chain's CDR3 is CATRVGVAGYNEQFF. The CDR3 DNA sequence: TGTGCCACCAGGGTGGGGGTAGCGGGGTACAATGAGCAGTTCTTC.

The chain carries TRBV6-2 or TRBV6-3 and TRBJ1-1; D perhaps matches TRBD1 (5 bases). CDR3 size: 15 residues. Germline loops: CDR1 MNHEY, CDR2 SVGEGT. Trimming took 0 bases from V and 1 from J, leaving 9 bases between them. The CDR3 bases are TGTGCCAGCAGTTACTCGGGGCCGTGGAACACTGAAGCTTTCTTT. Translating it yields CASSYSGPWNTEAFF.

The rearrangement links TRBV6-1 to TRBJ2-3; possibly TRBD1 for D (6 bases). The V end lost 4 bases, the J end lost 4 bases, and 18 bases lay between the germline ends. Germline V gene sequence: CDR1 MNHNS, CDR2 SASEGT. CDR3 length: 16 amino acids. The chain's CDR3 is CASSGQGMVSADTQYF. For the CDR3, the DNA is TGTGCCAGCAGTGGCCAGGGGATGGTTAGCGCAGATACGCAGTATTTT.

This clone has just a few counts. The rearrangement uses TRBV2 and TRBJ1-2; D is uncertain. The CDR3 extends over 15 amino acids. Trimming took off 3 bases at V and 3 bases at J, with 14 bases between the two ends. Germline CDR1 is SNHLY and CDR2 is FYNNEI. CDR3 sequence reads: CASSEDGRRDYGYTF. The CDR3 DNA sequence: TGTGCCAGCAGTGAGGATGGCAGGAGGGACTATGGCTACACCTTC.

The chain is built from TRBV6-1 and TRBJ2-1; a possible D gene is TRBD2 (6 bases). The CDR3 runs to 18 residues. Trimming took 7 bases from V and 7 from J, leaving 29 bases between them. CDR1 MNHNS and CDR2 SASEGT come from the germline V gene. This chain's CDR3 is CASTDSGSLPGGENEQFF. For the CDR3, the DNA is TGTGCCAGCACCGATAGCGGTTCCCTTCCCGGAGGGGAGAATGAGCAGTTCTTC.

This clone was counted between two and nine times. A much larger clone lies one base from this, so it may be a read error. The V and J genes are TRBV6-1 and TRBJ1-2, with 7 positions matching TRBD1. CDR1 MNHNS and CDR2 SASEGT come from the germline V gene. The CDR3 runs 13 residues. The J segment lost 8 bases and the V segment lost 10 bases, leaving 13 bases of the junction unmatched. CDR3 in amino acids: CAISRQGKLGYTF. In DNA form, the CDR3 reads TGTGCCATCAGCAGACAGGGAAAGTTGGGCTACACCTTC.